A selection of T cell receptor beta chains follows, all from one sample in a study of CD8+ T cells in alopecia areata. Clones were sequenced by immunoSEQ multiplex PCR, and TCRdb holds only the in-frame ones, with some missing. The sample consists of about 100,000 clones, approximately 50% of them appearing once. The sample was NKG2D-low CD8+ T cells sorted from blood. Receptors originate from a human donor with alopecia areata. Both conserved end residues are part of each CDR3. The order of the fields is D gene, J gene, V gene, clone size, CDR3 length, CDR3 protein, CDR3 DNA. A D gene is named only where the DNA matches it firmly. Some rows have no size entry. The others give once, few or many, or a class for an expanded clone.

>TRBD1|TRBJ1-2|TRBV7-9|few|16
CASSPRTGGAGYGYTF
TGTGCCAGCAGCCCCCGGACAGGGGGCGCGGGGTATGGCTACACCTTC
>NA|TRBJ2-1|TRBV7-9|NA|13
CASSLAPPNEQFF
TGTGCCAGCAGCTTAGCCCCCCCAAATGAGCAGTTCTTC
>TRBD1|TRBJ1-1|TRBV28|NA|15
CASRWDRAWNTEAFF
TGTGCCAGCAGGTGGGACAGAGCTTGGAACACTGAAGCTTTCTTT
>NA|TRBJ1-1|TRBV20-1|NA|11
CSARDHTEAFF
TGCAGTGCTAGGGACCACACTGAAGCTTTCTTT
>NA|TRBJ2-3|TRBV9|NA|11
CASSDTDTQYF
TGTGCCAGCAGCGATACAGATACGCAGTATTTT
>TRBD1|TRBJ2-4|TRBV4-1|NA|14
CASSQEGDRNIQYF
TGCGCCAGCAGCCAAGAGGGGGACAGAAACATTCAGTACTTC
>NA|TRBJ2-7|TRBV5-1|few|15
CASSLAFETPYEQYF
TGCGCCAGCAGCTTGGCCTTTGAGACACCCTACGAGCAGTACTTC
>NA|TRBJ1-6|TRBV13|NA|14
CASTLRAPNSPLHF
TGTGCCAGCACCCTAAGAGCACCAAATTCACCCCTCCACTTT
>NA|TRBJ2-7|TRBV5-6|NA|15
CASSTPVVNSYEQYF
TGTGCCAGCAGTACGCCAGTGGTGAACTCCTACGAGCAGTACTTC
>NA|TRBJ1-2|TRBV27|NA|14
CASSPRTGFYGYTF
TGTGCCAGCAGTCCCCGGACGGGGTTCTATGGCTACACCTTC
>NA|TRBJ1-1|TRBV10-3|NA|11
CAISVSGEAFF
TGTGCCATCAGTGTCTCGGGAGAAGCTTTCTTT
>NA|TRBJ2-1|TRBV9|many|18
CASNQNIRDASSYNEQFF
TGTGCCAGCAACCAAAACATTCGTGACGCCAGCTCCTACAATGAGCAGTTCTTC
>TRBD2|TRBJ2-3|TRBV28|NA|14
CASTEREVTDTQYF
TGTGCCAGCACGGAGCGGGAGGTGACAGATACGCAGTATTTT
>NA|TRBJ2-7|TRBV9|NA|13
CASSGGTVSEQYF
TGTGCCAGCTCAGGAGGGACCGTTTCCGAGCAGTACTTC
>NA|TRBJ1-5|TRBV7-9|NA|18
CASSLARVGQAEDQPQHF
TGTGCCAGCAGCTTAGCGAGGGTGGGGCAGGCCGAGGATCAGCCCCAGCATTTT
>TRBD2|TRBJ2-1|TRBV15|NA|15
CATSRAQREGNEQFF
TGTGCCACCAGCAGAGCCCAGCGGGAGGGCAATGAGCAGTTCTTC
>NA|TRBJ1-5|TRBV5-1|NA|15
CASSLDPGAGQPQHF
TGCGCCAGCAGCTTGGATCCGGGGGCAGGACAGCCCCAGCATTTT
>NA|TRBJ1-2|TRBV5-1|NA|14
CASSLDGGNYGYTF
TGCGCCAGCAGCTTGGATGGCGGTAACTATGGCTACACCTTC
>TRBD2|TRBJ2-2|TRBV27|NA|15
CASRVFGTSIGELFF
TGTGCCAGCAGGGTATTCGGGACTAGCATCGGGGAGCTGTTTTTT
>NA|TRBJ2-3|TRBV27|NA|16
CASSFSPLEAGDTQYF
TGTGCCAGCAGTTTCTCGCCCCTTGAGGCCGGAGATACGCAGTATTTT
>NA|TRBJ1-1|TRBV28|NA|14
CASSPDGVNTEAFF
TGTGCCAGCAGCCCGGACGGGGTCAACACTGAAGCTTTCTTT
>NA|TRBJ2-7|TRBV20-1|NA|11
CSASTGGEQYF
TGCAGTGCTAGTACCGGGGGCGAGCAGTACTTC
>TRBD2|TRBJ2-7|TRBV4-2|NA|15
CASSRGLAGSYEQYF
TGTGCCAGCAGCCGAGGACTAGCGGGGTCCTACGAGCAGTACTTC
>TRBD2|TRBJ2-5|TRBV15|few|17
CASSQSSGRIPGETQYF
TGTGCCAGCAGTCAGTCTAGCGGGAGGATCCCGGGGGAGACCCAGTACTTC
>TRBD2|TRBJ2-1|TRBV5-1|NA|15
CASSLREALGNEQFF
TGCGCCAGCAGCTTGCGGGAGGCCCTCGGCAATGAGCAGTTCTTC
>TRBD2|TRBJ2-1|TRBV4-1|NA|16
CASSQIAGGAYNEQFF
TGCGCCAGCAGCCAAATAGCGGGAGGAGCTTACAATGAGCAGTTCTTC
>NA|TRBJ1-1|TRBV13|NA|14
CASSPGTGNTEAFF
TGTGCCAGCAGCCCCGGGACGGGTAACACTGAAGCTTTCTTT
>TRBD2|TRBJ2-1|TRBV14|NA|15
CASSQVLAGRPEQFF
TGTGCCAGCAGCCAAGTTCTAGCGGGACGTCCTGAGCAGTTCTTC
>NA|TRBJ2-1|TRBV9|NA|10
CASGGNEQFF
TGTGCCAGCGGGGGCAATGAGCAGTTCTTC
>NA|TRBJ2-3|TRBV4-1|few|15
CASSQEPVYTDTQYF
TGCGCCAGCAGCCAAGAGCCGGTCTACACAGATACGCAGTATTTT
>NA|TRBJ1-1|TRBV6-5|few|15
CASSYSPLGNTEAFF
TGTGCCAGCAGTTACTCCCCCCTGGGGAACACTGAAGCTTTCTTT
>TRBD2|TRBJ2-7|TRBV29-1|NA|15
CSVAGVGGRIYEQYF
TGCAGCGTTGCTGGAGTTGGCGGGAGAATCTACGAGCAGTACTTC
>TRBD2|TRBJ2-4|TRBV28|NA|15
CASSLSLAGARIQYF
TGTGCCAGCAGTTTATCCCTAGCGGGAGCTAGGATTCAGTACTTC
>NA|TRBJ1-1|TRBV27|NA|13
CASSRVSFTEAFF
TGTGCCAGCAGCCGAGTTTCTTTTACTGAAGCTTTCTTT
>TRBD2|TRBJ2-1|TRBV15|NA|14
CATRAGLDYNEQFF
TGTGCCACCAGGGCGGGACTAGATTACAATGAGCAGTTCTTC
>TRBD1|TRBJ2-2|TRBV6-1|NA|16
CASSDGTGAVRDELFF
TGTGCCAGCAGTGACGGGACAGGGGCGGTTCGGGACGAGCTGTTTTTT
>NA|TRBJ2-1|TRBV5-1|NA|11
CASSLGGWQFF
TGCGCCAGCAGCTTAGGGGGATGGCAGTTCTTC
>NA|TRBJ1-1|TRBV5-1|NA|16
CASSLRQDGGGTEAFF
TGCGCCAGCAGCTTGCGACAGGATGGGGGAGGCACTGAAGCTTTCTTT
>NA|TRBJ1-1|TRBV30|NA|13
CAWSDQWNTEAFF
TGTGCCTGGAGTGATCAGTGGAACACTGAAGCTTTCTTT
>TRBD1|TRBJ2-2|TRBV29-1|few|14
CSVSAGQVTGELFF
TGCAGCGTTTCTGCGGGACAGGTGACCGGGGAGCTGTTTTTT
>NA|TRBJ2-7|TRBV4-1|NA|13
CASSPQNFYEQYF
TGCGCCAGCAGCCCACAGAACTTTTACGAGCAGTACTTC
>TRBD2|TRBJ2-3|TRBV13|NA|18
CASSSGLAVEAFTDTQYF
TGTGCCAGCAGCTCAGGACTAGCGGTCGAGGCATTCACAGATACGCAGTATTTT
>TRBD2|TRBJ2-7|TRBV4-1|NA|19
CASSQDHLREGLGVEEQYF
TGCGCCAGCAGCCAAGACCATCTGCGGGAGGGCCTCGGTGTGGAAGAGCAGTACTTC
>NA|TRBJ1-1|TRBV28|few|15
CASSSRLGPNTEAFF
TGTGCCAGCAGTTCCCGCTTAGGGCCGAACACTGAAGCTTTCTTT
>NA|TRBJ2-3|TRBV9|NA|14
CASSPWGFPDTQYF
TGTGCCAGCAGCCCCTGGGGGTTCCCAGATACGCAGTATTTT
>NA|TRBJ2-7|TRBV28|NA|13
CASSFPGYYEQYF
TGTGCCAGCAGTTTCCCAGGGTACTACGAGCAGTACTTC
>TRBD1|TRBJ2-7|TRBV5-6|once|13
CASSWGQGDEQYF
TGTGCCAGCAGCTGGGGACAGGGAGACGAGCAGTACTTC
>TRBD1|TRBJ2-7|TRBV27|NA|14
CASSFGQGAGEQYF
TGTGCCAGCAGTTTCGGACAGGGGGCTGGAGAGCAGTACTTC
>NA|TRBJ2-1|TRBV10-3|once|15
CAISDSHAGGNEQFF
TGTGCCATCAGTGATAGCCACGCGGGCGGCAATGAGCAGTTCTTC